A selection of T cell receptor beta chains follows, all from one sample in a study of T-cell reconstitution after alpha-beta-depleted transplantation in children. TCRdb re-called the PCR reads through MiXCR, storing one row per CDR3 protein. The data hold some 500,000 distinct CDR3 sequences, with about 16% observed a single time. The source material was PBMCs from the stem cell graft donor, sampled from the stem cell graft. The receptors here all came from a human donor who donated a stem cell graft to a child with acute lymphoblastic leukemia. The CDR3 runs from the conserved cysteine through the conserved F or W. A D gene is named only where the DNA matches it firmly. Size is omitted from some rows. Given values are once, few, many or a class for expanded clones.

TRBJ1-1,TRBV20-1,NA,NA,CSARREAWTEAFF
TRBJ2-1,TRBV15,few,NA,CATSRGNLNNEQFF
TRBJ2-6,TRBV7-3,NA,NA,CASSYALWGSGANVLTF
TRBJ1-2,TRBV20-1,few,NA,CSARDQTSFDGYTF
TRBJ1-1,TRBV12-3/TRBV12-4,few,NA,CASNRAMNTEAFF
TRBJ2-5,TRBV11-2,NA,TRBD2,CASSLGVPGGPLETQYF
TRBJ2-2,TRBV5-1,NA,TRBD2,CASSLPGTSSVTGELFF
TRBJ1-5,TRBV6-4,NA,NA,CASRWNQPQHF
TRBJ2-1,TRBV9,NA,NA,CASSVGGLVYNEQFF
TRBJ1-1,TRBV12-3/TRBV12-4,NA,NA,CASSLGALGAFF
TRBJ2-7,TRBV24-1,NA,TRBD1,CATSDRGQGADEQYF
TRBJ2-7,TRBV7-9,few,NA,CASSLDGTLPYEQYF
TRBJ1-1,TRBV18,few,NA,CASSPTLKGGLGTEAFF
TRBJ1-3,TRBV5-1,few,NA,CASSRWTAGNTIYF
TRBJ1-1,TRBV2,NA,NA,CASSESTLNTEAFF
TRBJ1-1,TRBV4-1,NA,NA,CASSQDGSQNTEAFF
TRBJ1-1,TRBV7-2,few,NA,CASSLAQGNGDTEAFF